These 12 T cell receptor beta chains came from one sample sequenced in a study of molecular identifiers for immune sequencing clone quantification. TCRdb redid the calling of the PCR reads with MiXCR, one entry per CDR3 protein. Among about 510,000 distinct CDR3 sequences, about 20% were seen once, and the ten largest hold about 0.8%. The source material was naive CD8+ T cells from blood, with Jurkat cell RNA spiked in. Noted subset: FACS-sorted CD8+CD4-CCR7+CD45RA+ naive T cells. The source of these receptors is a human donor in good health. Some libraries in this study had Jurkat cell RNA spiked in.

CDR3 sequence (DNA): TGTGCCAGCAGCTTAGGCGACAGGGGGTTGAGCGAGCAGTACTTC. It yields the protein CASSLGDRGLSEQYF. The J gene is TRBJ2-7, the V gene TRBV13, with 9 positions matching TRBD1. Germline assignment: CDR1 PRHDT and CDR2 FYEKMQ (reference sequence). The CDR3 has 15 residues. V shed 0 bases, J shed 6 bases, and the junction held 6 bases outside the gene matches.

This clonotype was observed a handful of times. The rearrangement joins TRBV6-5 to TRBJ1-2; D remains unclear. Germline assignment: CDR1 MNHEY and CDR2 SVGAGI. The V end was cut by 0 bases, the J end by 8 bases, with 16 bases between. This CDR3 spans 15 amino acids. The CDR3 bases are TGTGCCAGCAGTTACTCGATTCGTGGACCCCAGGGCTACACCTTC. The encoded protein is CASSYSIRGPQGYTF.

This clonotype showed up many times. V usage is TRBV6-2 or TRBV6-3 and J usage is TRBJ2-7; possible D gene TRBD1, 6 bases. V was clipped by 2 bases and J by 7 bases, with 9 bases between them. The V gene's germline CDR1 is MNHEY and CDR2 SVGEGT. The CDR3 length is 12 residues. CDR3 bases: TGTGCCAGCAGTTACCTTGGACAGGAGCAGTACTTC. This sequence encodes CASSYLGQEQYF.

In this sample, this clonotype turned up a few times. The chain employs TRBV9 and TRBJ2-2; D remains unclear. The V gene's germline CDR1 is SGDLS and CDR2 YYNGEE. The V and J ends lost 0 bases and 5 bases respectively, with 14 bases between them. The CDR3 length is 16 residues. The CDR3, as DNA: TGTGCCAGCAGCGTAGTTGAGACGATCGGGACCGGGGAGCTGTTTTTT. Encoded protein: CASSVVETIGTGELFF.

This clonotype showed up just once. One base away lies a much larger clone, so this may be a sequencing read error. The chain uses TRBV6-2 or TRBV6-3 and TRBJ2-7; D is possibly TRBD2 (5 bases). Germline values: CDR1 MNHEY, CDR2 SVGEGT. The CDR3 length is 13 residues. The CDR3 DNA reads as TGTGCCAGCAGTTCCAGGACGGCTTGGGAGCGGTACTTC. Amino acids: CASSSRTAWERYF.

A note on this clonotype: Given a much more abundant clone one base away, this may be a read error. The V gene is TRBV29-1, the J gene TRBJ2-2, with D possibly being TRBD1 or TRBD2 (5 bases each). The CDR3 runs to 14 residues. V dropped 5 bases and J dropped 5 bases, with 15 bases sitting between them. Germline values: CDR1 SQVTM, CDR2 ANQGSEA. The CDR3 loop reads CSVLEWDGTGELFF. CDR3 nucleotides: TGCAGCGTTCTTGAATGGGACGGGACCGGGGAGCTGTTTTTT.

The chain carries TRBV4-1 and TRBJ2-1, with a tentative D call TRBD2 (5 bases). CDR3 size: 15 residues. Trimming took off 1 base at V and 8 bases at J, with 15 bases between the two ends. Germline V gives CDR1 MGHRA, CDR2 YSYEKL. The CDR3 nucleotides are TGCGCCAGCAGCCAAGTCACCGGGGTGGTGGATGAGCAGTTCTTC. This sequence encodes CASSQVTGVVDEQFF.

This chain links TRBV7-2 with TRBJ2-2; D gene ambiguous. The CDR3 extends over 12 amino acids. The germline V gene encodes CDR1 SGHTA and CDR2 FQGNSA. Trimming shortened V by 6 bases and J by 6 bases, and 8 bases separated the two germline ends. CDR3 amino acids: CASSQPPGELFF. DNA for the CDR3: TGTGCCAGCAGTCAACCACCCGGGGAGCTGTTTTTT.

This clonotype has just a few counts. V gene TRBV12-3 or TRBV12-4 combines with J gene TRBJ1-6; D is uncertain. CDR3 length: 14 residues. The V end lost 5 bases, the J end lost 7 bases, and 12 bases lay between the germline ends. The CDR3 loop reads CASSPANRNSPLHF. CDR3 in DNA: TGTGCCAGCAGTCCCGCTAATAGGAATTCACCCCTCCACTTT.

This clonotype was seen repeatedly, ten times or more. V gene TRBV4-3 combines with J gene TRBJ2-5; D gene unclear. With 2 bases removed from V and 0 bases from J, the gap between germline ends came to 10 bases. The CDR3 spans 15 residues. Germline CDR1 LGHNA, CDR2 YSLEER. CDR3 nucleotide sequence: TGCGCCAGCAGCCAATTTGAGACGTACCAAGAGACCCAGTACTTC. Translation: CASSQFETYQETQYF.

This clonotype has a handful of counts. The chain employs TRBV7-9 and TRBJ2-2, with 8 bases that match TRBD1. Germline V gene data show CDR1 as SEHNR and CDR2 as FQNEAQ (reference sequence). This CDR3 is 16 amino acids long. V gave up 5 bases and J gave up 1 base; unmatched junction bases: 6. CDR3: CASSPADRGNTGELFF. The CDR3 DNA reads as TGTGCCAGCAGCCCAGCCGACAGGGGGAACACCGGGGAGCTGTTTTTT.

In its sample, this clonotype was seen many times. The chain employs TRBV7-2 and TRBJ2-7; D perhaps matches TRBD2 (5 bases). V was cut by 4 bases and J by 3 bases, with 10 bases left in between. CDR1 and CDR2 from the germline V gene are SGHTA and FQGNSA. This CDR3 spans 13 amino acids. The CDR3 spells CASSSDWGYEQYF. Written as DNA, the CDR3 is TGTGCCAGCAGCTCGGACTGGGGCTACGAGCAGTACTTC.